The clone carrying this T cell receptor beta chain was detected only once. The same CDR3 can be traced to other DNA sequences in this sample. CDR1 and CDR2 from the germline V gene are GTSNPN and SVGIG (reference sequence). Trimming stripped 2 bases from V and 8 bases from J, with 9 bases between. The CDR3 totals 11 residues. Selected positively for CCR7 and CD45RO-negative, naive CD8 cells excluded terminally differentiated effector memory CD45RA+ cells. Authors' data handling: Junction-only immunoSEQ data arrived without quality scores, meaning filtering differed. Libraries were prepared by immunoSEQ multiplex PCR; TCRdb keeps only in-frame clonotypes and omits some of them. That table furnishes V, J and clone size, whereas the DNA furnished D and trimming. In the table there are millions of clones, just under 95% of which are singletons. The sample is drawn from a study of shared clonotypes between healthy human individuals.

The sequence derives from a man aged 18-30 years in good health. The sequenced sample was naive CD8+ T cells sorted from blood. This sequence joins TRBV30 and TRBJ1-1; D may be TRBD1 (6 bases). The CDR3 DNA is TGTGCCTGGAGTACTGGGACAGAAGCTTTCTTT. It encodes CAWSTGTEAFF.